The T cell receptor (beta chain) described here comes from a study of blood T cell repertoires in COVID-19 (dated by TCRdb to 2020 to 2021). As for the study more broadly: The collaborator samples originated in the United States, Italy and Spain and spanned the acute and convalescent phases of COVID-19. The prospective study material was composed of cDNA or gDNA derived from T cells, B-cell-depleted T cells, or PBMCs. Deeply sampled blood TCRbeta repertoires from subjects exposed to, actively infected with, or recovered from COVID-19 were included in the dataset. The repertoires were released in a freely available public database intended as a resource for research on the immune response to SARS-CoV-2. The samples were drawn from two sources: the first 160 participants of the ongoing ImmuneRACE study, and 1,254 subjects contributed by 6 global collaborators. The sample metadata nearly always contained a de-identified subject ID, COVID-19 status, age in years and sex. HLA class I and class II types, where available, came from metadata supplied by the sample provider rather than from assay-based typing.

As for this clone: No cognate antigen has been identified for it. No much larger clone exists at a distance of one base, and base qualities are not known.

Each collaborating institution followed its own protocols to collect whole blood in K2EDTA tubes. For TCRbeta analysis, collaborator samples were shipped as frozen whole blood, as isolated PBMCs, or as DNA extracted from either sample type. The immunoSEQ Assay, a bias-controlled multiplex PCR, was used to amplify TCRbeta CDR3 regions from genomic DNA. The source study handled its data this way. Within the assay, amplification of reference gene primers was used to estimate how many nucleated cells each sample contained. To quantify the absolute abundance of each unique TCRbeta CDR3 rearrangement, sequence reads were collapsed and filtered. Productive Simpson clonality was computed per sample as the square root of Simpson's diversity index over productive rearrangements. Imported from immuneACCESS, the table was reduced by TCRdb to in-frame sequences with V and J called. These copies leave out some clones; in studies compared against another copy, an unresolved V gene accounts for under half, and the cause of the remainder is not known. From that table come the V and J calls and clone size; the DNA was used to work out D and trimming. For this sample there are about 210,000 clones; roughly four fifths appear just once. The ten largest account for about an eighth of the sample.

What the research found in general, with its limitations: How much clinical and demographic metadata was included differed by source and by participant, and the metadata was provided uncurated.

From the cysteine up to the phenylalanine, the CDR3 has a length of 16 residues. Of all the DNA, just the CDR3 is kept, 48 bases in frame from base 1. Germline trimming: 6 bases from V, 2 bases from J; junction bases outside gene matches: 7. The germline V gene supplies CDR1 MRHNA and CDR2 SNTAGT. The TCR was taken from a woman aged 35 to 49 with acute or convalescent COVID-19. The sequenced material came from peripheral blood. The chain uses TRBV6-4 and TRBJ2-3; TRBD2 aligns with 11 central bases. The nucleotide sequence reads TGTGCCAGCAGACCTCTAGCGGGAGGCAACACAGATACGCAGTATTTT. Its protein is CASRPLAGGNTDTQYF.